The T cell receptor beta chain under discussion was sequenced for a study of T cell responses to AZD1222 COVID-19 vaccine (TCRdb year 2021). For context, the study as a whole: TCR sequencing covered some 250 trial participants: 207 given two doses of AZD1222 and about 26 given two doses of MenACWY control vaccine. Trial participants were enrolled by age into 18-55, 56-69 and 70-plus year subgroups, with approximately 150, 30 and 60 TCR-sequenced participants respectively.

To note about this clone: Its recognized antigen is unknown. No clone much larger than this one lies a single base away; base qualities are absent.

The sample's time point label, decoded: about 28 days (+/-7) after the second vaccine dose. AZD1222 recipients given second doses at about 4 weeks or at about 12 weeks were pooled, since spike-specific TCR depth and breadth were not found to differ between the two schedules. Vaccinee samples came from UK trials COV001 and COV002, including a single-blind randomized controlled phase 2/3 trial of AZD1222 (ChAdOx1 nCoV-19) in healthy adults. For TCRbeta chain sequencing, PBMC samples from trial participants were taken at day 0 and at day 28 after the second dose. CDR1 MNHEY and CDR2 SVGEGT are derived from the germline V gene. Trimming removed 0 bases from V and 5 bases from J, leaving 13 bases between the germline ends. Measured from the cysteine to the phenylalanine, the CDR3 is 15 residues long. Just the 45-base CDR3 DNA is kept, in frame starting at base 1. The CDR3 regions of human TCRbeta chains were analyzed by immunosequencing. In the paper's pipeline: TCRs in the repertoires were compared against a reference library of SARS-CoV-2-specific TCRs that had been generated with the MIRA antigen-specificity platform. Breadth was defined as the fraction of unique TCRs that were SARS-CoV-2-associated, and depth was defined as the fraction of total T cells that were SARS-CoV-2-associated. Using the MIRA data, each spike-specific TCR was assigned both to the spike region to which the TCR was reactive and to a CD4 or CD8 class. Log10-transformed breadth and depth values were compared by one-way ANOVA with Sidak's multiple comparisons tests. The source is immuneACCESS, and TCRdb retained only in-frame sequences with V and J called. Part of the clones is not carried over; for the studies checked, unresolved V genes explain less than half of this, and the remainder is unexplained. D and trimming come from the DNA, and the V and J calls and clone size come from that table. The sample table contains 110,000 to 150,000 clones; only one count was recorded for 80% to 95% of them. The ten largest make up less than 3.5% of the sample.

Overall results and qualifications from the work: Nearly half of unique spike-specific TCRs reportedly recognized epitopes outside regions mutated in the B.1.351 and B.1.1.7 variants. Conclusions about previously exposed vaccinees are limited, since just six AZD1222 recipients were seropositive for SARS-CoV-2 at baseline. Participants were mostly white British and included more females than males, and it was suggested by the authors that clonal diversity may have been underestimated. No day 14 peak-response samples were available, so repertoires were characterized only after the peak T cell response. A significant rise in spike-specific TCR breadth and depth was observed after two AZD1222 doses relative to day 0 and relative to MenACWY recipients. In the small 56-69-year group, the increase in depth fell short of significance, most likely because of low power. Vaccine-associated CD4 TCRs spanned the whole spike protein, with dominant responses in regions 160-218 and 743-854.

Specimen: peripheral blood, collected 28 days after the second AZD1222 dose. Here the chain combines TRBV6-2 or TRBV6-3 and TRBJ1-2, and TRBD1 may be the D gene, going by 6 matching bases. This clonotype was obtained from an adult who received the AZD1222 COVID-19 vaccine. Here is the DNA: TGTGCCAGCAGTTACTCGATGGACAGAAGATATGGCTACACCTTC. This translates into CASSYSMDRRYGYTF.